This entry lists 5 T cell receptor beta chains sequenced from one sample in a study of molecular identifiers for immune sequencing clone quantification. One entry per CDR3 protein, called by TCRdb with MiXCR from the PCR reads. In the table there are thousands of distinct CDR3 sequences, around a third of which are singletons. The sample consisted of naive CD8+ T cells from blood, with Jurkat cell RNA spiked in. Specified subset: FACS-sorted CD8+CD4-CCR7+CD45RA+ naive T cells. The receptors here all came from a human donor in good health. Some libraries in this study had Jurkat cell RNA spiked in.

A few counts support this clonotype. The CDR3 here is CASSPTLGARNGDTQYF. The CDR3 DNA is TGTGCCAGCAGTCCCACGCTGGGCGCACGAAACGGGGATACGCAGTATTTT. V gene TRBV27 combines with J gene TRBJ2-3; D unclear. The CDR3 runs 17 residues. V lost 5 bases to trimming and J lost 6 bases, with 24 bases between them. In germline, CDR1 is MNHEY, CDR2 SMNVEV (reference sequence).

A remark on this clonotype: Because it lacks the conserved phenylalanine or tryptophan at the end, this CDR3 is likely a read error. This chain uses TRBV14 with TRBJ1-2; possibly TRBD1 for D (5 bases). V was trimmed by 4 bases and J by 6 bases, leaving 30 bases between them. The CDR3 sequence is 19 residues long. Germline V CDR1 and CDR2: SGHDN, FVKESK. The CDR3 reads CASSPLQVRQGKFFDGYTL. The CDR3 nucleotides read TGTGCCAGCAGCCCCCTGCAAGTTAGGCAGGGCAAGTTCTTTGATGGCTACACCCTC.

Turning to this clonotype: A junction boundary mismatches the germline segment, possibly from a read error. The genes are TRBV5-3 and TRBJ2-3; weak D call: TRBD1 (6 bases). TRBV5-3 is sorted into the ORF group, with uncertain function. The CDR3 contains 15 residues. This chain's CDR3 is CASSMTPTGRDTQCF. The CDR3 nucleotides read TGTGCCAGCAGCATGACCCCCACAGGGAGAGATACGCAGTGTTTT.

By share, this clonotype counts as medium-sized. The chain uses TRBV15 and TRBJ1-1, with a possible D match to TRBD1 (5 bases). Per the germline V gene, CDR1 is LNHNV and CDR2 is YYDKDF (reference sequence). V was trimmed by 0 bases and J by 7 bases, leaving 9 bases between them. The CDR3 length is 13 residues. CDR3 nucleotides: TGTGCCACCAGCAGAGACAGGGCTAGTGAAGCTTTCTTT. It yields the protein CATSRDRASEAFF.

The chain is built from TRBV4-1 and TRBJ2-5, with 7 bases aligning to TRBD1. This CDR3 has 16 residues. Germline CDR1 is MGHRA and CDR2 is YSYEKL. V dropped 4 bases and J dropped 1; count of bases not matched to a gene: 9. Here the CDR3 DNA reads TGCGCCAGCAGCCGCTTCTCATACAGGGGCCAAGAGACCCAGTACTTC. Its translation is CASSRFSYRGQETQYF.